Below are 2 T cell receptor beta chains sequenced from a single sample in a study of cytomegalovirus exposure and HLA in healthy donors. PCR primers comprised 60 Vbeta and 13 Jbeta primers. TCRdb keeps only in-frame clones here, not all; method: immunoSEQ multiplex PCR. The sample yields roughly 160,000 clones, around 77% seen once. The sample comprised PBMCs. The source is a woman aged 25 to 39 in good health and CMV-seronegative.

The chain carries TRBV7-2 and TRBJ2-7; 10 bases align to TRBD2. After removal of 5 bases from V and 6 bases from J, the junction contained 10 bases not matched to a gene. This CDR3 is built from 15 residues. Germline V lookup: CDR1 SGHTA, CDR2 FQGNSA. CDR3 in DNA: TGTGCCAGCAGCCACAGCGGGGGGGCCAGGGGCGAGCAGTACTTC. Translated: CASSHSGGARGEQYF.

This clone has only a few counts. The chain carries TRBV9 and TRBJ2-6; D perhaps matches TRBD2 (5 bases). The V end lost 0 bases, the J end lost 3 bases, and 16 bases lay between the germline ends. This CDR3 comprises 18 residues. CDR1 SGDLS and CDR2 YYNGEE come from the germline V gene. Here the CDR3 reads CASSVGPKRADGANVLTF. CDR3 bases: TGTGCCAGCAGCGTAGGCCCTAAGAGGGCAGATGGGGCCAACGTCCTGACTTTC. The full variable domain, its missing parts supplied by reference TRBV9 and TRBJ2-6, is DSGVTQTPKHLITATGQRVTLRCSPRSGDLSVYWYQQSLDQGLQFLIQYYNGEERAKGNILERFSAQQFPDLHSELNLSSLELGDSALYFCASSVGPKRADGANVLTFGAGSRLTVL.